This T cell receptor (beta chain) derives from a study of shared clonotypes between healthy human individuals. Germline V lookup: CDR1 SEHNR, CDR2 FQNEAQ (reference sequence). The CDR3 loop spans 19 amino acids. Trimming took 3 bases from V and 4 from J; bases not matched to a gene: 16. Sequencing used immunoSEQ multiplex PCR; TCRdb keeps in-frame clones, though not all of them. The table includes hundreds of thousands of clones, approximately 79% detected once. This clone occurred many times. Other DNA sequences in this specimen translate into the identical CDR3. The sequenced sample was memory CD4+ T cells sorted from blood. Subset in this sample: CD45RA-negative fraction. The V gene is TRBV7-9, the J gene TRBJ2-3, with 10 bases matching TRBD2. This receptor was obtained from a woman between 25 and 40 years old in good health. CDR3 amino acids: CASSLWFVAGGPSADTQYF. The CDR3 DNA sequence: TGTGCCAGCAGCTTGTGGTTTGTAGCGGGAGGCCCGTCGGCAGATACGCAGTATTTT.